The 31 T cell receptor beta chains below all came from one sample that was sequenced in a study of blood T cell repertoires in COVID-19. The table came from immunoSEQ multiplex PCR; TCRdb's copy has only in-frame clones and leaves some out. The sample holds about 250,000 clones, around nine tenths seen once. Sequencing was done on a sample of peripheral blood. These receptors all come from a woman aged 55-75 years who had recovered from COVID-19.

The V gene is TRBV3-1 (or the pseudogene TRBV3-2), the J gene TRBJ2-5; 9 bases fit TRBD2. CDR1 is LGHDT and CDR2 is YNNKEL in the germline V gene (reference sequence). J lost 5 bases, V lost 3 bases, and 10 bases had no gene match. The CDR3 covers 16 residues. This CDR3 reads CASSQGLASVRETQYF. The CDR3 coding sequence is TGTGCCAGCAGCCAGGGACTAGCTAGCGTCCGGGAGACCCAGTACTTC.

The rearrangement links TRBV24-1 to TRBJ2-2; 8 bases match TRBD1. The junction had 14 bases not matched to a gene; V was cut back by 9 bases and J by 0 bases. CDR1 and CDR2 (germline): KGHDR, SFDVKD. The CDR3 spans 18 residues. The CDR3 protein is CATGGQGASSSNTGELFF. CDR3 bases: TGTGCCACCGGAGGGCAGGGGGCGAGTTCATCGAACACCGGGGAGCTGTTTTTT.

CDR3: CASSLGQGRTEAFF. Here the CDR3 DNA reads TGTGCCAGCAGCCTGGGACAGGGCAGAACTGAAGCTTTCTTT. The chain employs TRBV11-2 and TRBJ1-1, with 9 bases lining up with TRBD1. Per the germline V gene, CDR1 is SGHAT and CDR2 is FQNNGV. This CDR3 has 14 amino acids. V shed 5 bases, J shed 5 bases, and the junction held 6 bases outside the gene matches.

J is TRBJ2-5 and V is TRBV5-4, with 9 bases matching TRBD2. Germline V lookup: CDR1 SGHNT, CDR2 YYREEE (reference sequence). J was trimmed by 5 bases and V by 3 bases; bases with no gene match: 11. This CDR3 is 16 amino acids long. CDR3 amino acids: CASSWGSGTSRETQYF. The CDR3 DNA reads as TGTGCCAGCAGCTGGGGCTCAGGGACTAGCAGGGAGACCCAGTACTTC.

V and J are TRBV28 and TRBJ1-2, with 10 bases lining up with TRBD1. The CDR3 is 16 residues long. After removal of 8 bases from V and 3 bases from J, the junction contained 12 bases not matched to a gene. In germline, CDR1 is MDHEN, CDR2 SYDVKM. The CDR3 DNA follows: TGTGCCAGCGATAGGGACAGGGGATCGTGGGACTATGGCTACACCTTC. Its protein is CASDRDRGSWDYGYTF.

The rearrangement uses TRBV4-3 and TRBJ2-1; a weak D match, TRBD1 (5 bases). The CDR3 loop spans 13 amino acids. V was pared by 1 base and J by 8 bases, with 9 bases between. Germline CDR1 LGHNA, CDR2 YSLEER. The CDR3, as DNA: TGCGCCAGCAGCCAAGTATCCAGGGATGAGCAGTTCTTC. It yields the protein CASSQVSRDEQFF.

V is TRBV2 and J is TRBJ2-2, with TRBD2 matching over 9 bases. Trimming removed 3 bases from V and 3 bases from J; junction bases left unmatched: 8. The CDR3 is 17 amino acids. Per the germline V gene, CDR1 is SNHLY and CDR2 is FYNNEI. In nucleotides, the CDR3 is TGTGCCAGCAGTGATTCTCGAGCGGGGGGACACACCGGGGAGCTGTTTTTT. It yields the protein CASSDSRAGGHTGELFF. The full variable domain, with the rest looked up from reference TRBV2 and TRBJ2-2, is EPEVTQTPSHQVTQMGQEVILRCVPISNHLYFYWYRQILGQKVEFLVSFYNNEISEKSEIFDDQFSVERPDGSNFTLKIRSTKLEDSAMYFCASSDSRAGGHTGELFFGEGSRLTVL.

The chain has TRBV6-6 and TRBJ1-6, with 8 bases lining up with TRBD1. The V gene's germline CDR1 is MNHNY and CDR2 SVGAGI (reference sequence). The CDR3 runs 15 residues. J was trimmed by 7 bases and V by 6 bases; bases with no gene match: 8. This CDR3 is CASRGKDRENSPLHF. The DNA of the CDR3 is TGTGCCAGCAGAGGGAAGGACAGGGAGAATTCACCCCTCCACTTT.

The chain combines TRBV24-1 with TRBJ1-5; maybe TRBD1 (5 bases). The CDR3 sequence is 13 residues long. Trimming stripped 5 bases from V and 5 bases from J, with 9 bases between. Looked up from germline, CDR1 is KGHDR and CDR2 is SFDVKD. The CDR3 DNA reads TGTGCCACCAGTGGGGACTCGTATCAGCCCCAGCATTTT. Protein: CATSGDSYQPQHF.

The chain is built from TRBV5-1 and TRBJ2-3; D may be TRBD2 (7 bases). Germline CDR1 and CDR2: SGHRS and YFSETQ. The CDR3 length is 17 residues. V shed 7 bases and J shed 0 bases, with 21 bases lying between them. The DNA for the CDR3 is TGCGCCAGCCGAGCTGAGGGGGGGCGTCCTAGCACAGATACGCAGTATTTT. Protein product: CASRAEGGRPSTDTQYF.

The chain recombines TRBV7-2 with TRBJ2-5, with D possibly matching TRBD2 (7 bases). CDR1 SGHTA and CDR2 FQGNSA come from the germline V gene. V was shortened by 6 bases and J by 1 base, with 18 bases between the two germline ends. The CDR3 consists of 16 residues. CDR3 sequence (DNA): TGTGCCAGCAGATCCGACGGGGGGCGTGGCCAAGAGACCCAGTACTTC. The encoded protein is CASRSDGGRGQETQYF.

V and J are TRBV7-9 and TRBJ2-4; D remains ambiguous. V gave up 7 bases and J gave up 8 bases, with 12 bases separating them. In germline, CDR1 is SEHNR, CDR2 FQNEAQ (reference sequence). The CDR3 has 12 amino acids. The CDR3 DNA reads as TGTGCCAGCAACGGGTGGTTGGACATTCAGTACTTC. Amino acid sequence: CASNGWLDIQYF. The whole variable domain, remainder taken from reference TRBV7-9 and TRBJ2-4, is DTGVSQNPRHKITKRGQNVTFRCDPISEHNRLYWYRQTLGQGPEFLTYFQNEAQLEKSRLLSDRFSAERPKGSFSTLEIQRTEQGDSAMYLCASNGWLDIQYFGAGTRLSVL.

The chain carries TRBV27 and TRBJ1-5, with 8 nucleotides matching TRBD1. J lost 6 bases, V lost 3 bases, and 13 bases had no gene match. Germline CDR1 reads MNHEY; CDR2 reads SMNVEV (reference sequence). The CDR3 extends over 17 amino acids. The chain's CDR3 is CASSLEAWDRRVQPQHF. DNA of the CDR3: TGTGCCAGCAGTTTGGAAGCTTGGGACAGGCGGGTTCAGCCCCAGCATTTT.

This chain links TRBV6-5 with TRBJ2-1; 12 bases line up with TRBD2. Trimming at V came to 5 bases and at J to 8 bases, leaving 1 base not matched to a gene. Germline V lookup: CDR1 MNHEY, CDR2 SVGAGI. The CDR3 has 13 residues. The CDR3 sequence: CASSLAGGYEQFF. The CDR3 DNA reads TGTGCCAGCAGTCTAGCGGGGGGGTATGAGCAGTTCTTC.

The rearrangement joins TRBV14 to TRBJ2-1, with 7 bases matching TRBD2. Germline V gene sequence: CDR1 SGHDN, CDR2 FVKESK. The CDR3 consists of 16 residues. With 5 bases clipped from V and 4 bases from J, the junction kept 11 bases outside the gene matches. For the CDR3, the DNA is TGTGCCAGCAGCTCGCGGGGGAGTCCGGATTACAATGAGCAGTTCTTC. Its protein is CASSSRGSPDYNEQFF.

This clone showed up just a few times. The chain is built from TRBV19 and TRBJ1-6; D is undetermined. Germline CDR1 LNHDA, CDR2 SQIVND (reference sequence). V lost 2 bases to trimming and J lost 0 bases, with 8 bases between them. The CDR3 spans 16 residues. CDR3 protein: CASSIKSSSYNSPLHF. The CDR3 DNA reads TGTGCCAGTAGTATAAAAAGTAGCTCCTATAATTCACCCCTCCACTTT.

V is TRBV7-9 and J is TRBJ2-7; 7 nucleotides align to TRBD1. The CDR3 contains 12 residues. The J segment lost 6 bases and the V segment lost 5 bases, leaving 4 bases of the junction unmatched. The germline gives CDR1 SEHNR, CDR2 FQNEAQ (reference sequence). CDR3 sequence reads: CASSATGFEQYF. CDR3 in DNA: TGTGCCAGCAGCGCGACAGGGTTCGAGCAGTACTTC.

This sequence joins TRBV18 and TRBJ2-5; 7 bases are shared with TRBD1. This CDR3 spans 14 amino acids. Germline CDR1 is KGHSH and CDR2 is LQKENI. With V trimmed by 10 bases and J by 4 bases, 12 bases remained unmatched. As DNA, the CDR3 is TGTGCCACTTCTTTACAGGGGAGAGGAGAGACCCAGTACTTC. It translates to CATSLQGRGETQYF.

This clone has just a few counts. The V gene is TRBV3-1 (or the pseudogene TRBV3-2), the J gene TRBJ1-4; D is unresolved. CDR3 length: 15 residues. Germline CDR1 is LGHDT and CDR2 is YNNKEL (reference sequence). Between the trimmed V and J ends, which lost 1 base and 7 bases, there was a span of 13 bases. CDR3 in amino acids: CASSQGRAWAEKLFF. CDR3 DNA: TGTGCCAGCAGCCAAGGGAGGGCCTGGGCTGAAAAACTGTTTTTT.

The chain joins TRBV25-1 to TRBJ2-6; 11 bases are a match to TRBD1. The CDR3 is made up of 16 amino acids. J lost 0 bases, V lost 11 bases, and 6 bases had no gene match. CDR1 is MGHDK and CDR2 is SYGVNS in the germline V gene. CDR3 in amino acids: CAALGTGGSGANVLTF. The CDR3 DNA reads as TGTGCCGCCCTTGGGACAGGGGGCTCTGGGGCCAACGTCCTGACTTTC.

This rearrangement joins TRBV2 to TRBJ2-5; TRBD1 agrees at 11 bases. Trimming at V came to 3 bases and at J to 5 bases, leaving 2 bases not matched to a gene. The length of the CDR3 is 14 residues. Looked up from germline, CDR1 is SNHLY and CDR2 is FYNNEI. As DNA, the CDR3 is TGTGCCAGCAGTGAGGACAGGGGGCGTGAGACCCAGTACTTC. Amino acids: CASSEDRGRETQYF. Looking up the rest from reference TRBV2 and TRBJ2-5 gives the full variable domain: EPEVTQTPSHQVTQMGQEVILRCVPISNHLYFYWYRQILGQKVEFLVSFYNNEISEKSEIFDDQFSVERPDGSNFTLKIRSTKLEDSAMYFCASSEDRGRETQYFGPGTRLLVL.

The chain couples TRBV6-5 to TRBJ2-2; a possible D gene is TRBD2 (5 bases). Germline lookup yields CDR1 MNHEY and CDR2 SVGAGI. This CDR3 comprises 14 residues. V was clipped by 4 bases and J by 9 bases, with 15 bases between them. This CDR3 is CASSFLDSSRELFF. As DNA, the CDR3 is TGTGCCAGCAGTTTCCTGGACTCCTCCCGGGAGCTGTTTTTT.

The rearrangement links TRBV11-1 to TRBJ1-1; a weak D match, TRBD1 (6 bases). The CDR3 has 16 amino acids. Trimming cost V 7 bases and J 5 bases, with 23 bases left between them. CDR1 SGHAT and CDR2 FQDESV come from the germline V gene (reference sequence). The CDR3 sequence: CASIPRGGAQRTEAFF. DNA for the CDR3: TGTGCCAGCATCCCTAGGGGGGGTGCGCAGAGGACTGAAGCTTTCTTT.

The CDR3, as DNA: TGTGCCAGCATCGCCGACAGGGCGGCTGAGCAGTTCTTC. Translation gives CASIADRAAEQFF. The chain joins TRBV2 to TRBJ2-1, with 7 bases that match TRBD1. This CDR3 region has 13 residues. Germline-derived CDR1 and CDR2 are SNHLY and FYNNEI. V shed 7 bases, J shed 9 bases, and the junction held 9 bases outside the gene matches.

This chain joins TRBV28 and TRBJ1-4; a possible D gene is TRBD1 (6 bases). The V gene lost 8 bases and the J gene lost 1 base, with 11 bases spanning the gap. CDR3 length: 14 residues. From germline, CDR1 is MDHEN and CDR2 SYDVKM. This CDR3 reads CASQEGGTNEKLFF. The CDR3 DNA follows: TGTGCCAGCCAGGAAGGGGGAACTAATGAAAAACTGTTTTTT.

J is TRBJ1-6 and V is TRBV6-5; D is possibly TRBD1 (6 bases). The germline V and J ends were trimmed by 6 bases and 6 bases, with 12 bases remaining between them. Looked up from germline, CDR1 is MNHEY and CDR2 is SVGAGI. This CDR3 spans 14 amino acids. CDR3 region: CASSLGGGNSPLHF. Here the CDR3 DNA reads TGTGCCAGCAGCCTAGGGGGTGGTAATTCACCCCTCCACTTT.

The chain combines TRBV28 with TRBJ2-7, with D perhaps matching TRBD1 (6 bases). V dropped 6 bases and J dropped 2 bases, with 20 bases sitting between them. Germline CDR1 is MDHEN and CDR2 is SYDVKM. This CDR3 has 16 amino acids. The chain's CDR3 is CASRPTGTPIPYEQYF. For the CDR3, the DNA is TGTGCCAGCAGGCCCACCGGGACACCAATTCCCTACGAGCAGTACTTC. Using reference TRBV28 and TRBJ2-7 for the parts outside the CDR3, the full variable domain is DVKVTQSSRYLVKRTGEKVFLECVQDMDHENMFWYRQDPGLGLRLIYFSYDVKMKEKGDIPEGYSVSREKKERFSLILESASTNQTSMYLCASRPTGTPIPYEQYFGPGTRLTVT.

V usage is TRBV9 and J usage is TRBJ1-6; 7 positions agree with TRBD1. Germline CDR1 is SGDLS and CDR2 is YYNGEE. J lost 3 bases, V lost 0 bases, and 9 bases had no gene match. CDR3 length: 18 residues. In nucleotides, the CDR3 is TGTGCCAGCAGCGTAGATATGGGACAGCCCTACTATAATTCACCCCTCCACTTT. Its translation: CASSVDMGQPYYNSPLHF.

V gene TRBV10-1 combines with J gene TRBJ1-6, with D possibly being TRBD1 (6 bases). Trimming took off 8 bases at V and 7 bases at J, with 21 bases between the two ends. The CDR3 length is 16 residues. Germline CDR1 is WNHNN and CDR2 is SYGVQD (reference sequence). CDR3 DNA sequence: TGCGCCAGCCTAAGACAGGACGGCCGGAGGAATTCACCCCTCCACTTT. Protein product: CASLRQDGRRNSPLHF.

The chain has TRBV14 and TRBJ1-2, with 9 bases fitting TRBD1. V gave up 1 base and J gave up 8 bases; unmatched junction bases: 5. Germline CDR1 and CDR2: SGHDN and FVKESK. The CDR3 totals 14 residues. The CDR3 spells CASSQVDRGEGYTF. CDR3 in DNA: TGTGCCAGCAGCCAAGTCGACAGGGGGGAAGGCTACACCTTC.

This rearrangement joins TRBV15 to TRBJ2-1; D uncertain. V dropped 1 base and J dropped 0 bases, with 7 bases sitting between them. Germline CDR1 reads LNHNV; CDR2 reads YYDKDF (reference sequence). This CDR3 is built from 15 residues. The CDR3 DNA reads TGTGCCACCAGCAGAGGCGGCTACTCCTACAATGAGCAGTTCTTC. This gives the protein CATSRGGYSYNEQFF.